Each of the 17 T cell receptor beta chains below was sequenced from the same sample in a study of blood T cell repertoires in COVID-19. The assay was immunoSEQ multiplex PCR, and TCRdb's table has in-frame clones only and misses some. The data contain roughly 280,000 clones, roughly nine tenths of them singletons. Sequencing used peripheral blood. The receptors come from a man younger than 35 with active or convalescent COVID-19.

The chain recombines TRBV10-3 with TRBJ2-1, with 13 bases lining up with TRBD2. Unmatched junction bases numbered 5, after V lost 10 bases and J lost 5 bases. The CDR3 covers 14 residues. Germline values: CDR1 ENHRY, CDR2 SYGVKD. The CDR3 spells CASRGLAGDNEQFF. As DNA, the CDR3 is TGTGCCAGCAGAGGACTAGCGGGGGACAATGAGCAGTTCTTC.

The chain couples TRBV7-3 to TRBJ2-5; a possible D gene is TRBD2 (5 bases). V lost 2 bases and J 5 bases, leaving 9 bases between the germline ends. This CDR3 comprises 13 residues. Germline CDR1 is SGHTA and CDR2 is FQGTGA. In DNA, the CDR3 is TGTGCCAGCAGCTTAGGAAGGAGGGAGACCCAGTACTTC. Encoded protein: CASSLGRRETQYF.

This clone is a singleton in its sample. The chain combines TRBV2 with TRBJ2-3; unclear D gene. V gave up 2 bases and J gave up 4 bases, with 13 bases separating them. The CDR3 consists of 15 residues. Germline V gives CDR1 SNHLY, CDR2 FYNNEI. Here the CDR3 DNA reads TGTGCCAGCAGTGAATCCCGAGTGTTAGCAGATACGCAGTATTTT. This gives the protein CASSESRVLADTQYF. Variable domain in full (rest from reference TRBV2 and TRBJ2-3): EPEVTQTPSHQVTQMGQEVILRCVPISNHLYFYWYRQILGQKVEFLVSFYNNEISEKSEIFDDQFSVERPDGSNFTLKIRSTKLEDSAMYFCASSESRVLADTQYFGPGTRLTVL.

The chain links TRBV7-3 to TRBJ2-7; 9 bases match TRBD1. The germline V gene has CDR1 SGHTA and CDR2 FQGTGA. The CDR3 has 14 amino acids. The V and J ends lost 5 bases and 5 bases, in that order; junction bases with no gene match: 7. The CDR3 region has the DNA TGTGCCAGCAGCCCAGCCGGGACAGGGCACGAGCAGTACTTC. Translated, it gives CASSPAGTGHEQYF.

The chain uses TRBV27 and TRBJ2-2, with a possible D match to TRBD1 (6 bases). The germline CDR1 and CDR2 sequences are MNHEY and SMNVEV (reference sequence). The CDR3 spans 15 residues. V was trimmed by 5 bases and J by 3 bases, leaving 13 bases between them. The CDR3 DNA is TGTGCCAGCAGTATGACAGGTTTTGACACCGGGGAGCTGTTTTTT. It translates to CASSMTGFDTGELFF.

This chain connects TRBV6-1 to TRBJ2-7, with a tentative D call TRBD2 (6 bases). The ends were cut back, 3 bases at V and 3 bases at J, with 6 bases in the middle. Germline CDR1 MNHNS, CDR2 SASEGT. This CDR3 has 12 residues. CDR3 region: CASSEGGYEQYF. For the CDR3, the DNA is TGTGCCAGCAGTGAGGGGGGCTACGAGCAGTACTTC.

A few counts support this clone. The V and J genes are TRBV28 and TRBJ1-2, with 7 bases aligning to TRBD1. V shed 4 bases, J shed 6 bases, and the junction held 8 bases outside the gene matches. CDR3 size: 14 residues. Germline loops: CDR1 MDHEN, CDR2 SYDVKM. The CDR3 bases are TGTGCCAGCAGTTCGCATGAGGGGGCTCATGGCTACACCTTC. It encodes CASSSHEGAHGYTF.

The chain has TRBV18 and TRBJ2-1, with TRBD2 as a possible D gene (7 bases). Germline V lookup: CDR1 KGHSH, CDR2 LQKENI. Deletions cut 2 bases from V and 7 bases from J, with 15 bases between. The CDR3 consists of 15 residues. The CDR3 loop is CASSPASEGGNEQFF. Written as DNA, the CDR3 is TGTGCCAGCTCACCAGCTAGCGAGGGGGGGAATGAGCAGTTCTTC.

The chain has TRBV9 and TRBJ2-5; D may be TRBD2 (6 bases). CDR3 length: 16 amino acids. The V end was cut by 0 bases, the J end by 9 bases, with 21 bases between. Germline V gives CDR1 SGDLS, CDR2 YYNGEE. The CDR3 here is CASSVDPPPQWEAQYF. CDR3 sequence (DNA): TGTGCCAGCAGCGTAGACCCCCCTCCGCAGTGGGAGGCCCAGTACTTC.

The V and J genes are TRBV9 and TRBJ2-3; TRBD1 aligns across 11 bases. The V gene end was trimmed by 3 bases and the J gene end by 4 bases; junction bases not matched to a gene: 7. Per the germline V gene, CDR1 is SGDLS and CDR2 is YYNGEE. This CDR3 comprises 16 residues. CDR3 sequence (DNA): TGTGCCAGCAGCGACCGGACAGGGGGCAGGTCAGATACGCAGTATTTT. This translates into CASSDRTGGRSDTQYF.

This chain joins TRBV12-3 or TRBV12-4 and TRBJ1-3; no firm D call. V was clipped by 5 bases and J by 6 bases, with 5 bases between them. CDR3 length equals 11 residues. CDR3 in DNA: TGTGCCAGCAGTCCCATAAACACCATATATTTT. Residues: CASSPINTIYF.

V gene TRBV5-6 combines with J gene TRBJ1-5; 8 bases match TRBD1. This CDR3 comprises 15 residues. CDR1 and CDR2 (germline): SGHDT, YYEEEE. The V gene end was trimmed by 4 bases and the J gene end by 5 bases; junction bases not matched to a gene: 8. The CDR3: CASSRLDRDDQPQHF. CDR3 nucleotides: TGTGCCAGCAGCCGGTTGGACAGGGACGATCAGCCCCAGCATTTT.

The CDR3: CASSQSKGRRLYEQYF. DNA for the CDR3: TGCGCCAGCAGTCAATCGAAGGGGCGCAGGCTCTACGAGCAGTACTTC. V usage is TRBV23-1 and J usage is TRBJ2-7; D may be TRBD1 (5 bases). TRBV23-1 is an ORF; its function is uncertain. The V end was cut by 0 bases, the J end by 3 bases, with 15 bases between. CDR3 size: 16 residues.

The rearrangement uses TRBV19 and TRBJ2-3; TRBD2 is a possible D gene (5 bases). The CDR3 length is 15 residues. The ends were cut back, 1 base at V and 2 bases at J, with 10 bases in the middle. Germline-derived CDR1 and CDR2 are LNHDA and SQIVND (reference sequence). In DNA form, the CDR3 reads TGTGCCAGTAGTATAGTGGGAGAGGACACAGATACGCAGTATTTT. Residues: CASSIVGEDTDTQYF.

In this sample, this clone turned up once. The rearrangement joins TRBV11-2 to TRBJ2-7; the D is unclear. The CDR3 has 13 amino acids. V lost 6 bases to trimming and J lost 6 bases, with 15 bases between them. Germline lookup yields CDR1 SGHAT and CDR2 FQNNGV. The CDR3 reads CASSTPAPLEQYF. In DNA, the CDR3 is TGTGCCAGCAGTACACCTGCCCCTCTCGAGCAGTACTTC.

This clone was seen only once. V usage is TRBV24-1 and J usage is TRBJ2-1; 7 positions agree with TRBD1. The V segment lost 4 bases and the J segment 5 bases; nucleotides outside the gene matches: 10. CDR1 and CDR2 from the germline V gene are KGHDR and SFDVKD. CDR3 size: 16 residues. This chain's CDR3 is CATSETSGTANNEQFF. The CDR3 DNA reads as TGTGCCACCAGTGAAACATCCGGGACAGCTAACAATGAGCAGTTCTTC.

This chain links TRBV30 with TRBJ2-1, with TRBD2 matching over 10 bases. This CDR3 has 14 residues. Germline-derived CDR1 and CDR2 are GTSNPN and SVGIG (reference sequence). The V and J ends lost 4 bases and 5 bases, in that order; junction bases with no gene match: 5. In DNA, the CDR3 is TGTGCCTGGAATAGGGGACTAGCGAACAATGAGCAGTTCTTC. This codes for CAWNRGLANNEQFF.